This T cell receptor beta chain stems from a study of cytomegalovirus exposure and HLA in healthy donors. Study as a whole: Genotyping of nearly 400 donors showed that around 81% belonged to the Caucasian-associated ancestry cluster. Points from the study as a whole: V segments that were indistinguishable, TRBV6-2 and TRBV6-3 among them, were omitted from analysis. TCR beta chains associated with HLA were, in a later analysis, more clonally expanded than equally common others. A prior analysis recorded that most TCR beta V segments were productive about 87% or about 30% of the time.

As to this clone: Its antigen is unknown.

The PCR ran on 60 Vbeta and 13 Jbeta primers. Libraries were prepared by immunoSEQ multiplex PCR; TCRdb keeps only in-frame clonotypes and omits some of them. Among 97,000 or so clones, around 77% were seen once, and the ten largest hold roughly 8.9%. Trimming took 2 bases from V and 1 from J; bases not matched to a gene: 5. CDR1 is KGHSH, CDR2 LQKENI, per germline. The CDR3 spans 15 residues. This sequence originates from a male donor in good health and CMV-seropositive. Source material: PBMCs. The chain carries TRBV18 and TRBJ2-7; 7 bases fit TRBD2. CDR3 bases: TGTGCCAGCTCACCAGGCGGGAGAATTTCCTACGAGCAGTACTTC. Encoded protein: CASSPGGRISYEQYF.